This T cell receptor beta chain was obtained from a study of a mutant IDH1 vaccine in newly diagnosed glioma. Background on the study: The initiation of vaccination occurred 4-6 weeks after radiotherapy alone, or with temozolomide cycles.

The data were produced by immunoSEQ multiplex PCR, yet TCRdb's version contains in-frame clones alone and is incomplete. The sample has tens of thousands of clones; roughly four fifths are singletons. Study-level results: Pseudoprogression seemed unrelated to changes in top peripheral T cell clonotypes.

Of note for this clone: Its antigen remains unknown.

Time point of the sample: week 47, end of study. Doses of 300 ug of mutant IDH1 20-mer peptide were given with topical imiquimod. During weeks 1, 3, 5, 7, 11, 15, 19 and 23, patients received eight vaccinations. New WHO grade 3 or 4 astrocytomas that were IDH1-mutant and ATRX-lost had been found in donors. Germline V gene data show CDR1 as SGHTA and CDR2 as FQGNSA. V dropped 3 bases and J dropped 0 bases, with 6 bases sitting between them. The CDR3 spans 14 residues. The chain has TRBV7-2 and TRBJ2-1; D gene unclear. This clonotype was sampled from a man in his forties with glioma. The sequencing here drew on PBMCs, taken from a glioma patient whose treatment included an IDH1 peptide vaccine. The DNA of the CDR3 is TGTGCCAGCAGCTTGCCAGGCTCCTACAATGAGCAGTTCTTC. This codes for CASSLPGSYNEQFF.